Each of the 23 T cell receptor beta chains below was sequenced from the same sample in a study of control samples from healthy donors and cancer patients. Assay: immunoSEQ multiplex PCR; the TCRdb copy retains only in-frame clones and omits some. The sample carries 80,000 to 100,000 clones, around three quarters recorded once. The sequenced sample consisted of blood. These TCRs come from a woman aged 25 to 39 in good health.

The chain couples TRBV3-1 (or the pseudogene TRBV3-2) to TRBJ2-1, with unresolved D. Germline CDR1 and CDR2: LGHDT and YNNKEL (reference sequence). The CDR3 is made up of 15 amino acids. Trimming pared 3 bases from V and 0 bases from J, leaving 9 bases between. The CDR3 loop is CASSQLLDSYNEQFF. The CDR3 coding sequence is TGTGCCAGCAGCCAGCTACTGGACTCCTACAATGAGCAGTTCTTC.

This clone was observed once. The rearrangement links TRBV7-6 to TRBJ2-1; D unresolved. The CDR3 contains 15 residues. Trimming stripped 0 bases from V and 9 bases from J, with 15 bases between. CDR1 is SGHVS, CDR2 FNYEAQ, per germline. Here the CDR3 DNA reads TGTGCCAGCAGCTTAGCGTTGGCCGGGTGGGGTGAGCAGTTCTTC. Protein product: CASSLALAGWGEQFF.

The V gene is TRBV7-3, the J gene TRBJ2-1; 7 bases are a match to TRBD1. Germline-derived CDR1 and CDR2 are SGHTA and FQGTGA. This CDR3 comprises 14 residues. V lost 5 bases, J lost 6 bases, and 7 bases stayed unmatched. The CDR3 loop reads CASSPSRGSNEQFF. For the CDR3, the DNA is TGTGCCAGCAGCCCCAGCAGGGGGTCCAATGAGCAGTTCTTC. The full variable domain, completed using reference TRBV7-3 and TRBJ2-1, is GAGVSQTPSNKVTEKGKYVELRCDPISGHTALYWYRQSLGQGPEFLIYFQGTGAADDSGLPNDRFFAVRPEGSVSTLKIQRTERGDSAVYLCASSPSRGSNEQFFGPGTRLTVL.

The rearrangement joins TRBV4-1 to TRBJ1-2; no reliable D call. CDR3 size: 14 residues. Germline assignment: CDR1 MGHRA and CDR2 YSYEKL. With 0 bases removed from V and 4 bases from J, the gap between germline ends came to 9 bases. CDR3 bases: TGCGCCAGCAGCCAAGAGGCCGAGGCCTATGGCTACACCTTC. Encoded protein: CASSQEAEAYGYTF.

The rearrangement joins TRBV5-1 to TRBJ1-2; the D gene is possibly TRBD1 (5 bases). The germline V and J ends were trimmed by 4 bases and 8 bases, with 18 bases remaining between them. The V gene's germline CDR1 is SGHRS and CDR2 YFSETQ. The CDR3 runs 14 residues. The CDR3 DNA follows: TGCGCCAGCAGCCTGGATGGCAGGGCCCCCGGCTACACCTTC. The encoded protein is CASSLDGRAPGYTF. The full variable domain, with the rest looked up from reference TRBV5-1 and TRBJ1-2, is KAGVTQTPRYLIKTRGQQVTLSCSPISGHRSVSWYQQTPGQGLQFLFEYFSETQRNKGNFPGRFSGRQFSNSRSEMNVSTLELGDSALYLCASSLDGRAPGYTFGSGTRLTVV.

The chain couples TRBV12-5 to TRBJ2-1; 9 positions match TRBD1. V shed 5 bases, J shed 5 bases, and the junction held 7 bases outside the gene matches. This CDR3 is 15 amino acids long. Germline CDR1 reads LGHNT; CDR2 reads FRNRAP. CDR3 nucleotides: TGTGCTAGTGGTCTGGGGACAGGGAAAAACAATGAGCAGTTCTTC. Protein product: CASGLGTGKNNEQFF. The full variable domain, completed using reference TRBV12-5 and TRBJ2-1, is DARVTQTPRHKVTEMGQEVTMRCQPILGHNTVFWYRQTMMQGLELLAYFRNRAPLDDSGMPKDRFSAEMPDATLATLKIQPSEPRDSAVYFCASGLGTGKNNEQFFGPGTRLTVL.

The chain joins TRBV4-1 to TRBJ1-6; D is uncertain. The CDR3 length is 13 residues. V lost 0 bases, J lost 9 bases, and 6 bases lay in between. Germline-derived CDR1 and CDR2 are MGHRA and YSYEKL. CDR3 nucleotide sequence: TGCGCCAGCAGCCAAGACGCCGGTTCACCCCTCCACTTT. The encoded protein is CASSQDAGSPLHF.

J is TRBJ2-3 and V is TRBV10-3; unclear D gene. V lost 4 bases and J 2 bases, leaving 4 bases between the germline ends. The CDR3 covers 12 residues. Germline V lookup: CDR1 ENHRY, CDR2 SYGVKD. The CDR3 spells CAISVSTDTQYF. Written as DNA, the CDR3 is TGTGCCATCAGTGTGTCCACAGATACGCAGTATTTT.

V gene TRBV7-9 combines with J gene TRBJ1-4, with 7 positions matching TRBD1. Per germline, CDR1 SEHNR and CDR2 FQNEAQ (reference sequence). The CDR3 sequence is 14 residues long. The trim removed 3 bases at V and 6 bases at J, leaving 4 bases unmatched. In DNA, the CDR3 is TGTGCCAGCAGCTTGGAGAGGGGGCATGAAAAACTGTTTTTT. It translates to CASSLERGHEKLFF.

DNA for the CDR3: TGTGCCATCAGTTTGGGTCAGGCTACCACAGATACGCAGTATTTT. Amino acid sequence: CAISLGQATTDTQYF. The chain employs TRBV10-3 and TRBJ2-3, with D unresolved. Germline V gene data show CDR1 as ENHRY and CDR2 as SYGVKD. Trimming took 5 bases from V and 2 from J, leaving 14 bases between them. The CDR3 consists of 15 residues.

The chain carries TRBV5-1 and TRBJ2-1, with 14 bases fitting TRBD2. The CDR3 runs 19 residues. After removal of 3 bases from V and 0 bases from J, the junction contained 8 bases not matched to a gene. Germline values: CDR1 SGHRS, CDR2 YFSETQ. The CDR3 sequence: CASSSGGLAGASSYNEQFF. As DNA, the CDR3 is TGCGCCAGCAGCTCCGGGGGACTAGCGGGGGCCAGCTCCTACAATGAGCAGTTCTTC.

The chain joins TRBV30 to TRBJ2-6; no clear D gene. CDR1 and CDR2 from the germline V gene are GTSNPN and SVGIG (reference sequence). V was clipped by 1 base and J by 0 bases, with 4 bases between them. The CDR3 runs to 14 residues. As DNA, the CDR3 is TGTGCCTGGAGTGGACTCTCTGGGGCCAACGTCCTGACTTTC. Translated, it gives CAWSGLSGANVLTF.

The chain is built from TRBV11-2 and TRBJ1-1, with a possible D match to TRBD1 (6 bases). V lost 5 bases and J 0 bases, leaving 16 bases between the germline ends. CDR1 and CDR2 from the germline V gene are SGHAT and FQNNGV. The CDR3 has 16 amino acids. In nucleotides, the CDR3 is TGTGCCAGCAGCCCGGTGACAGGATTAATGAACACTGAAGCTTTCTTT. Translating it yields CASSPVTGLMNTEAFF.

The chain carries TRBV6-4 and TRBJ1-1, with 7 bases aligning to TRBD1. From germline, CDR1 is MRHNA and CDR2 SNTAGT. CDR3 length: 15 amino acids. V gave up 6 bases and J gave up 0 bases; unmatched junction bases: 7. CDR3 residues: CASRPRDSLNTEAFF. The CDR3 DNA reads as TGTGCCAGCAGACCGAGGGACAGCTTGAACACTGAAGCTTTCTTT.

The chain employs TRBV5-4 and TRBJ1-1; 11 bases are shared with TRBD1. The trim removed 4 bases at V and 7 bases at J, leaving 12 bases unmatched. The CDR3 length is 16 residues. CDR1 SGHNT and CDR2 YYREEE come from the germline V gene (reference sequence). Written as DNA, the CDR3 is TGTGCCAGCAGCCCCGGACAGGGGGCTAGATTTGGTGAAGCTTTCTTT. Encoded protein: CASSPGQGARFGEAFF.

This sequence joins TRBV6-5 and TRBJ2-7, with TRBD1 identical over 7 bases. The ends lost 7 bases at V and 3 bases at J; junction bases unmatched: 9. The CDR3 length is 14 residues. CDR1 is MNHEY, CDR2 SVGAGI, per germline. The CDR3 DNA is TGTGCCAGCAAGATACAGGGGATCTACTACGAGCAGTACTTC. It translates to CASKIQGIYYEQYF.

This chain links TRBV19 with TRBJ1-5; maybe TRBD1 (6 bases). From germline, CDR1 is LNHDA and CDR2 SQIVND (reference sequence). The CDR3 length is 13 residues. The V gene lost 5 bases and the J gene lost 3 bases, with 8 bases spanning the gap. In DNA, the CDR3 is TGTGCCAGTAGTTGGGACAACAATCAGCCCCAGCATTTT. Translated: CASSWDNNQPQHF.

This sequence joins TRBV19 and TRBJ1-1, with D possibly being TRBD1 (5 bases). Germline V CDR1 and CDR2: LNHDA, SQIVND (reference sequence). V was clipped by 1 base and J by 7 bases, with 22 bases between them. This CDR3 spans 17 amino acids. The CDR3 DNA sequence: TGTGCCAGTAGTATAGGCCGATGGAGTCGCGGGGCGGGTGAAGCTTTCTTT. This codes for CASSIGRWSRGAGEAFF.

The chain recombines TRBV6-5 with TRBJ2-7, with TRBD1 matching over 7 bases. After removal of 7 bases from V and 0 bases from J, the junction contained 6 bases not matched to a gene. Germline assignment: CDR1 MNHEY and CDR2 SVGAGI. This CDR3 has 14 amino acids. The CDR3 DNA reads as TGTGCCAGCACTCCGGGACAGCACTCCTACGAGCAGTACTTC. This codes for CASTPGQHSYEQYF.

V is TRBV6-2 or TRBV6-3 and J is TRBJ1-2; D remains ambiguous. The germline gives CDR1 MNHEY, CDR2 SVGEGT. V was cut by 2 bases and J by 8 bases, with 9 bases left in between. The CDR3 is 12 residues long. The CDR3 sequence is CASSYAVSGYTF. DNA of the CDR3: TGTGCCAGCAGTTACGCGGTTTCCGGCTACACCTTC.

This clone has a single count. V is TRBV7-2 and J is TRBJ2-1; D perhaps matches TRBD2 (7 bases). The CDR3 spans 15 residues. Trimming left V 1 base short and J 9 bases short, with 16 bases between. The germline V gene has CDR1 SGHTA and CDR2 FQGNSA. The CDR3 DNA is TGTGCCAGCAGCTTAGAGGTGGGGGGGCAGCGTGAGCAGTTCTTC. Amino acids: CASSLEVGGQREQFF.

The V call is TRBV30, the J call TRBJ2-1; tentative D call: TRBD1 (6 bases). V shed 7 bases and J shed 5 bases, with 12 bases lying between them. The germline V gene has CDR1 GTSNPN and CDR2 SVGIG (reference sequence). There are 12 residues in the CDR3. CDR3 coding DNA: TGTGCCTTAACAGGGTTACACAATGAGCAGTTCTTC. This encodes CALTGLHNEQFF.

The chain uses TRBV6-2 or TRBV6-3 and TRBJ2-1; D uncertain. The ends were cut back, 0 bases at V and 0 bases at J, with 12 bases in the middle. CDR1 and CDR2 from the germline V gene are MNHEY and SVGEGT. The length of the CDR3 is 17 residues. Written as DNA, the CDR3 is TGTGCCAGCAGTTACTCTCGTTGGCGGAGCTCCTACAATGAGCAGTTCTTC. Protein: CASSYSRWRSSYNEQFF.